These 13 T cell receptor beta chains originate from one sample sequenced in a study of radiation and T cells in renal cell carcinoma. TCRdb keeps only in-frame clones here, not all; method: immunoSEQ multiplex PCR. The data show 85,000 to 100,000 clones, approximately 86% seen once. The time point here: baseline pretreatment blood. Treatment reported: 15 Gy SBRT to primary tumor, nephrectomy 4 weeks later. The sequenced sample was blood, obtained from a patient whose treatment included radiotherapy and nephrectomy. The receptors stem from a man between 45 and 60 years old with renal cell carcinoma.

This sequence joins TRBV5-1 and TRBJ2-7; possible D gene TRBD1, 6 bases. Trimming shortened V by 5 bases and J by 6 bases, and 18 bases separated the two germline ends. In germline, CDR1 is SGHRS, CDR2 YFSETQ. CDR3 size: 14 residues. CDR3 nucleotides: TGCGCCAGCAGGGAACAGGGTACGCAGTCCGAGCAGTACTTC. As protein: CASREQGTQSEQYF. Looking up the rest from reference TRBV5-1 and TRBJ2-7 gives the full variable domain: KAGVTQTPRYLIKTRGQQVTLSCSPISGHRSVSWYQQTPGQGLQFLFEYFSETQRNKGNFPGRFSGRQFSNSRSEMNVSTLELGDSALYLCASREQGTQSEQYFGPGTRLTVT.

The chain links TRBV6-6 to TRBJ1-1; D is perhaps TRBD1 (5 bases). Germline V gives CDR1 MNHNY, CDR2 SVGAGI (reference sequence). The V end lost 6 bases, the J end lost 2 bases, and 13 bases lay between the germline ends. The CDR3 is made up of 14 amino acids. The CDR3 sequence is CASRLGVTNTEAFF. In DNA, the CDR3 is TGTGCCAGCAGACTAGGGGTTACCAACACTGAAGCTTTCTTT.

This chain joins TRBV4-2 and TRBJ2-2, with 9 bases lining up with TRBD1. CDR1 and CDR2 (germline): LGHNA, YNFKEQ. The trim removed 3 bases at V and 3 bases at J, leaving 8 bases unmatched. The CDR3 has 17 amino acids. The CDR3 reads CASSQGTGGWDTGELFF. The CDR3 nucleotides are TGTGCCAGCAGCCAGGGAACAGGGGGCTGGGACACCGGGGAGCTGTTTTTT.

The V gene is TRBV29-1, the J gene TRBJ2-3; D uncertain. This CDR3 has 12 amino acids. Trimming left V 4 bases short and J 2 bases short, with 7 bases between. CDR1 and CDR2 from the germline V gene are SQVTM and ANQGSEA. The chain's CDR3 is CSVVQTTDTQYF. DNA of the CDR3: TGCAGCGTTGTGCAGACCACAGATACGCAGTATTTT.

The chain carries TRBV6-5 and TRBJ1-2; 7 nucleotides match TRBD1. Trimming at V came to 9 bases and at J to 8 bases, leaving 12 bases not matched to a gene. Germline V gene lookup returns CDR1 MNHEY and CDR2 SVGAGI. This CDR3 has 13 residues. The CDR3 sequence is CASAGTGAWGYTF. CDR3 DNA sequence: TGTGCCAGTGCGGGCACAGGGGCGTGGGGCTACACCTTC.

The chain joins TRBV5-1 to TRBJ2-2, with 10 nucleotides matching TRBD1. Germline values: CDR1 SGHRS, CDR2 YFSETQ. With V trimmed by 3 bases and J by 6 bases, 5 bases remained unmatched. The CDR3 contains 15 residues. Here the CDR3 DNA reads TGCGCCAGCAGCTCCCGTGGGACAGGGGCCGGGGAGCTGTTTTTT. It specifies CASSSRGTGAGELFF.

This chain links TRBV4-2 with TRBJ2-7; 12 bases fit TRBD2. Germline V lookup: CDR1 LGHNA, CDR2 YNFKEQ. V was pared by 1 base and J by 2 bases, with 15 bases of the junction left unmatched. The CDR3 totals 20 residues. The CDR3 spells CASSQALTSGSREEPYEQYF. The CDR3 DNA reads TGTGCCAGCAGCCAAGCGTTGACTAGCGGGAGCCGGGAGGAGCCCTACGAGCAGTACTTC.

This clone has more than one count but fewer than ten. Here the CDR3 reads CASRGGLAGTGELFF. DNA for the CDR3: TGTGCCAGCAGGGGAGGGCTAGCGGGAACCGGGGAGCTGTTTTTT. This chain joins TRBV2 and TRBJ2-2, with TRBD2 matching 9 bases. There are 15 residues in the CDR3. J was trimmed by 5 bases and V by 6 bases; bases with no gene match: 7. CDR1 and CDR2 from the germline V gene are SNHLY and FYNNEI.

The chain couples TRBV4-3 to TRBJ1-6; D uncertain. This CDR3 has 19 amino acids. The V end lost 0 bases, the J end lost 5 bases, and 20 bases lay between the germline ends. Germline CDR1 LGHNA, CDR2 YSLEER. DNA for the CDR3: TGCGCCAGCAGCCAAGATTATGCTGGCTCTACAGCGGATAATTCACCCCTCCACTTT. It yields the protein CASSQDYAGSTADNSPLHF.

The gene calls are TRBV11-2 and TRBJ2-1, with D hard to call. V shed 3 bases and J shed 5 bases, with 17 bases lying between them. Germline loops: CDR1 SGHAT, CDR2 FQNNGV. This CDR3 spans 16 amino acids. This chain's CDR3 is CASSFSRVTSNNEQFF. CDR3 in DNA: TGTGCCAGCAGCTTCAGTCGGGTGACGTCGAACAATGAGCAGTTCTTC.

The CDR3 nucleotides read TGTGCCAGCAAAAATTGGGGAACAGGGGGGGAGACCCAGTACTTC. It yields the protein CASKNWGTGGETQYF. This rearrangement joins TRBV28 to TRBJ2-5, with 8 positions matching TRBD1. The germline CDR1 and CDR2 sequences are MDHEN and SYDVKM. CDR3 length: 15 amino acids. V trimming: 7 bases; J trimming: 5 bases; junction bases outside the gene matches: 12. Looking up the rest from reference TRBV28 and TRBJ2-5 gives the full variable domain: DVKVTQSSRYLVKRTGEKVFLECVQDMDHENMFWYRQDPGLGLRLIYFSYDVKMKEKGDIPEGYSVSREKKERFSLILESASTNQTSMYLCASKNWGTGGETQYFGPGTRLLVL.

This clone was recorded once. This chain uses TRBV18 with TRBJ2-7; 11 bases map to TRBD2. The V gene end was trimmed by 3 bases and the J gene end by 2 bases; junction bases not matched to a gene: 9. The CDR3 runs to 17 residues. Per the germline V gene, CDR1 is KGHSH and CDR2 is LQKENI. CDR3 residues: CASSPLPTSGTTYEQYF. As DNA, the CDR3 is TGTGCCAGCTCACCGCTCCCGACTAGCGGGACGACCTACGAGCAGTACTTC.

The rearrangement links TRBV10-3 to TRBJ2-3; 11 bases match TRBD2. Germline CDR1 and CDR2: ENHRY and SYGVKD. The CDR3 sequence is 16 residues long. The J segment lost 2 bases and the V segment lost 8 bases, leaving 9 bases of the junction unmatched. The chain's CDR3 is CAISETSGTHTDTQYF. Here the CDR3 DNA reads TGTGCCATCTCCGAGACTAGCGGGACCCACACAGATACGCAGTATTTT.